Below are 7 T cell receptor beta chains sequenced from a single sample in a study of shared clonotypes between healthy human individuals. Data came from immunoSEQ multiplex PCR; TCRdb stores just in-frame clones and leaves some out. Found here are about 1 million clones, around four fifths of them singletons; the top ten hold about 1.4%. Sequencing was performed on memory CD4+ T cells sorted from blood. The sample's subset: CD45RA-negative fraction. Receptor source: a man aged 18-30 years in good health.

J is TRBJ2-3 and V is TRBV5-7; D is possibly TRBD1 or TRBD2 (5 bases each). TRBV5-7 is classed as an ORF, of uncertain function. The CDR3 is 13 amino acids. With 7 bases removed from V and 0 bases from J, the gap between germline ends came to 9 bases. The CDR3 sequence is CASLGASTDTQYF. As DNA, the CDR3 is TGTGCCAGCCTCGGGGCTAGCACAGATACGCAGTATTTT.

For this clone: Other DNA sequences in this specimen translate into the identical CDR3. V and J are TRBV11-2 and TRBJ2-2; tentatively, D is TRBD1 or TRBD2 (5 bases each). This CDR3 has 14 residues. Germline values: CDR1 SGHAT, CDR2 FQNNGV. The V end lost 1 base, the J end lost 4 bases, and 7 bases lay between the germline ends. The CDR3 loop is CASSLAGSTGELFF. In DNA, the CDR3 is TGTGCCAGCAGCTTAGCAGGGAGCACCGGGGAGCTGTTTTTT.

This clone was observed at least ten times. V and J are TRBV7-2 and TRBJ2-5; 10 nucleotides align to TRBD2. The CDR3 is made up of 14 amino acids. Germline assignment: CDR1 SGHTA and CDR2 FQGNSA. Losses at the gene ends were 1 base for V and 5 bases for J; bases not matched to a gene: 1. This CDR3 is CASSLGAGGETQYF. The CDR3 DNA reads as TGTGCCAGCAGCTTAGGAGCGGGAGGGGAGACCCAGTACTTC.

The J gene is TRBJ2-7, the V gene TRBV2, with 11 bases lining up with TRBD2. The CDR3 consists of 14 residues. V gave up 6 bases and J gave up 3 bases; unmatched junction bases: 4. Germline V lookup: CDR1 SNHLY, CDR2 FYNNEI. CDR3 sequence: CASRAGLADYEQYF. The CDR3 DNA follows: TGTGCCAGCAGGGCGGGACTAGCGGACTACGAGCAGTACTTC.

V is TRBV29-1 and J is TRBJ1-1; no clear D gene. V lost 7 bases, J lost 5 bases, and 17 bases lay in between. CDR1 is SQVTM, CDR2 ANQGSEA, per germline. The CDR3 is made up of 13 amino acids. CDR3 protein: CSAAGLGKTEAFF. CDR3 sequence (DNA): TGCAGCGCCGCCGGGTTGGGGAAAACTGAAGCTTTCTTT.

The chain is built from TRBV6-1 and TRBJ1-2; D ambiguous. The CDR3 consists of 14 residues. Looked up from germline, CDR1 is MNHNS and CDR2 is SASEGT. Between the trimmed V and J ends, which lost 10 bases and 1 base, there was a span of 16 bases. The DNA of the CDR3 is TGTGCCACGGCGCGGGAGGTCCTTAACTATGGCTACACCTTC. Its protein product is CATAREVLNYGYTF.

This chain uses TRBV18 with TRBJ2-5; D ambiguous. V lost 3 bases and J lost 9, with 8 bases in between. The germline V gene has CDR1 KGHSH and CDR2 LQKENI. The CDR3 extends over 11 amino acids. The CDR3 loop reads CASSPEESQYF. In DNA, the CDR3 is TGTGCCAGCTCACCTGAGGAGTCCCAGTACTTC.